This entry lists 26 T cell receptor beta chains sequenced from one sample in a study of blood T cell repertoires in COVID-19. Using immunoSEQ multiplex PCR, the repertoire was profiled, and TCRdb retains in-frame clones only, with some absent. Among 95,000 or so clones listed, about nine tenths were seen once. Sequenced: peripheral blood. These receptors originate from a woman between 65 and 79 years old with acute or convalescent COVID-19.

J is TRBJ1-2 and V is TRBV3-1 (or the pseudogene TRBV3-2); no clear D gene. Germline V gene lookup returns CDR1 LGHDT and CDR2 YNNKEL (reference sequence). Trimming removed 2 bases at V and 9 bases at J, with 10 bases between. This CDR3 is 12 amino acids long. The CDR3, as DNA: TGTGCCAGCAGCCAATATAAATCTAGCTACACCTTC. This translates into CASSQYKSSYTF.

V gene TRBV18 combines with J gene TRBJ1-1; 8 bases map to TRBD1. The CDR3 is 15 residues long. Trimming removed 3 bases from V and 3 bases from J; junction bases left unmatched: 6. From germline, CDR1 is KGHSH and CDR2 LQKENI. The DNA of the CDR3 is TGTGCCAGCTCACCTGCGACAGGGGCCGACACTGAAGCTTTCTTT. Its translation is CASSPATGADTEAFF.

The rearrangement joins TRBV7-9 to TRBJ1-2, with TRBD1 identical over 8 bases. The CDR3 sequence is 15 residues long. Germline loops: CDR1 SEHNR, CDR2 FQNEAQ (reference sequence). The junction had 6 bases not matched to a gene; V was cut back by 2 bases and J by 4 bases. The CDR3 reads CASSLIGGTGYGYTF. The CDR3, as DNA: TGTGCCAGCAGCTTAATCGGTGGGACAGGCTATGGCTACACCTTC.

The rearrangement uses TRBV5-4 and TRBJ1-2; D perhaps matches TRBD1 (5 bases). This CDR3 has 15 residues. Trimming shortened V by 1 base and J by 5 bases, and 15 bases separated the two germline ends. The germline V gene encodes CDR1 SGHNT and CDR2 YYREEE (reference sequence). The CDR3 loop is CASSLPGEPSYGYTF. CDR3 sequence (DNA): TGTGCCAGCAGCTTGCCGGGGGAACCTTCTTATGGCTACACCTTC.

The chain combines TRBV6-4 with TRBJ1-2; 9 bases map to TRBD1. The CDR3 is made up of 15 amino acids. The junction had 4 bases not matched to a gene; V was cut back by 3 bases and J by 2 bases. Germline V gene lookup returns CDR1 MRHNA and CDR2 SNTAGT. The DNA for the CDR3 is TGTGCCAGCAGTGAAGGGACAGGGTGGAACTATGGCTACACCTTC. It translates to CASSEGTGWNYGYTF.

The rearrangement links TRBV28 to TRBJ1-5, with TRBD1 identical over 9 bases. V shed 8 bases and J 4 bases; nucleotides not matched to a gene: 3. Looked up from germline, CDR1 is MDHEN and CDR2 is SYDVKM. The CDR3 consists of 13 residues. The DNA of the CDR3 is TGTGCCAGCCACGGGACAGGGAATCAGCCCCAGCATTTT. Protein product: CASHGTGNQPQHF.

The sample holds one count of this clone. The rearrangement joins TRBV19 to TRBJ2-2; TRBD2 agrees at 11 bases. The length of the CDR3 is 14 residues. After removal of 4 bases from V and 5 bases from J, the junction contained 0 bases not matched to a gene. CDR1 LNHDA and CDR2 SQIVND come from the germline V gene (reference sequence). This chain's CDR3 is CASSRLAGTGELFF. In DNA, the CDR3 is TGTGCCAGTAGTAGACTAGCGGGAACCGGGGAGCTGTTTTTT.

This chain joins TRBV10-2 and TRBJ2-1; 7 bases map to TRBD2. Germline V CDR1 and CDR2: WSHSY, SAAADI. The CDR3 is made up of 12 amino acids. V shed 4 bases and J 7 bases; nucleotides not matched to a gene: 1. For the CDR3, the DNA is TGCGCCAGCAGTGTCGGGGGGAATGAGCAGTTCTTC. Encoded protein: CASSVGGNEQFF.

The chain uses TRBV12-3 or TRBV12-4 and TRBJ1-2; 8 nucleotides agree with TRBD1. The junction had 3 bases not matched to a gene; V was cut back by 5 bases and J by 4 bases. The CDR3 runs to 13 residues. The CDR3 protein is CASSPGQGYGYTF. The CDR3 DNA sequence: TGTGCCAGCAGTCCTGGACAGGGCTATGGCTACACCTTC.

This clone appeared a single time. This sequence joins TRBV5-1 and TRBJ2-5, with TRBD2 matching 8 bases. Germline assignment: CDR1 SGHRS and CDR2 YFSETQ. This CDR3 spans 16 amino acids. The junction had 11 bases not matched to a gene; V was cut back by 2 bases and J by 5 bases. The CDR3 DNA follows: TGCGCCAGCAGCTTTTTCGCTGCGGGAGGAGGGGAGACCCAGTACTTC. It is translated as CASSFFAAGGGETQYF.

The J gene is TRBJ2-3, the V gene TRBV5-4, with 8 bases lining up with TRBD2. With 0 bases clipped from V and 0 bases from J, the junction kept 3 bases outside the gene matches. Per germline, CDR1 SGHNT and CDR2 YYREEE (reference sequence). This CDR3 has 16 residues. CDR3 nucleotide sequence: TGTGCCAGCAGCTTGGAAGGGACTAGAAGCACAGATACGCAGTATTTT. Translation gives CASSLEGTRSTDTQYF.

This chain joins TRBV27 and TRBJ1-1, with D tentatively TRBD1 (5 bases). The germline gives CDR1 MNHEY, CDR2 SMNVEV (reference sequence). Trimming pared 2 bases from V and 0 bases from J, leaving 19 bases between. This CDR3 spans 18 amino acids. The CDR3 DNA follows: TGTGCCAGCAGTTTACAGTTCGGGGGGACCTTGATGAACACTGAAGCTTTCTTT. Translating gives CASSLQFGGTLMNTEAFF.

The gene calls are TRBV28 and TRBJ2-1; a possible D gene is TRBD1 (6 bases). The CDR3 runs 14 residues. Deletions cut 7 bases from V and 6 bases from J, with 16 bases between. CDR1 is MDHEN and CDR2 is SYDVKM in the germline V gene. The DNA of the CDR3 is TGTGCCAGCATTGGACAGCTCAATACCAATGAGCAGTTCTTC. This codes for CASIGQLNTNEQFF.

The V and J genes are TRBV19 and TRBJ1-2; the D gene is possibly TRBD1 (6 bases). The length of the CDR3 is 16 residues. Trimming took off 9 bases at V and 4 bases at J, with 24 bases between the two ends. Germline V gene lookup returns CDR1 LNHDA and CDR2 SQIVND (reference sequence). The CDR3 is CASRPSGGGPPYGYTF. CDR3 sequence (DNA): TGTGCCAGCAGACCCAGCGGCGGGGGGCCACCCTATGGCTACACCTTC.

The chain couples TRBV7-9 to TRBJ2-3; D is possibly TRBD2 (5 bases). Between the trimmed V and J ends, which lost 0 bases and 7 bases, there was a span of 14 bases. The CDR3 totals 15 residues. Germline CDR1 and CDR2: SEHNR and FQNEAQ (reference sequence). The CDR3 coding sequence is TGTGCCAGCAGCTTAGCCTTGGGGAGCGGAAATACGCAGTATTTT. Protein sequence: CASSLALGSGNTQYF.

J is TRBJ1-5 and V is TRBV28, with D hard to call. Germline V gene data show CDR1 as MDHEN and CDR2 as SYDVKM. The CDR3 is made up of 14 amino acids. With 3 bases removed from V and 10 bases from J, the gap between germline ends came to 16 bases. CDR3 coding DNA: TGTGCCAGCAGTTTTGTGGTCAGTTCGGGTCCCCAGCATTTT. The encoded protein is CASSFVVSSGPQHF.

The rearrangement links TRBV29-1 to TRBJ1-1; TRBD1 is a possible D gene (6 bases). Germline CDR1 is SQVTM and CDR2 is ANQGSEA. This CDR3 is 13 amino acids long. The V and J ends lost 7 bases and 1 base respectively, with 13 bases between them. The CDR3 sequence is CSGNRDRNTEAFF. The CDR3, as DNA: TGCAGCGGAAACAGGGATCGGAACACTGAAGCTTTCTTT.

The V and J genes are TRBV6-2 or TRBV6-3 and TRBJ1-1; a possible D gene is TRBD1 (6 bases). There are 14 residues in the CDR3. Trimming pared 4 bases from V and 4 bases from J, leaving 13 bases between. CDR1 and CDR2 from the germline V gene are MNHEY and SVGEGT. CDR3 bases: TGTGCCAGCAGTTTACAGGGTGAGCGCACTGAAGCTTTCTTT. Encoded protein: CASSLQGERTEAFF.

The V and J genes are TRBV4-2 and TRBJ2-1; D not certain. The CDR3 is 14 amino acids. Germline CDR1 LGHNA, CDR2 YNFKEQ. Trimming removed 1 base from V and 5 bases from J, with 9 bases in between. CDR3 region: CASSQALLDNEQFF. The DNA for the CDR3 is TGTGCCAGCAGCCAAGCCCTATTGGACAATGAGCAGTTCTTC.

The gene calls are TRBV28 and TRBJ2-5; unclear D gene. Trimming pared 5 bases from V and 4 bases from J, leaving 14 bases between. Germline CDR1 is MDHEN and CDR2 is SYDVKM. The CDR3 runs to 14 residues. CDR3 coding DNA: TGTGCCAGCAGTACCCGGGTCGGAATAGAGACCCAGTACTTC. This encodes CASSTRVGIETQYF.

Only one count was recorded for this clone. The chain has TRBV7-9 and TRBJ1-2; no clear D gene. This CDR3 has 15 amino acids. CDR1 is SEHNR, CDR2 FQNEAQ, per germline (reference sequence). V shed 0 bases and J shed 8 bases, with 16 bases lying between them. CDR3 nucleotides: TGTGCCAGCAGCTTAGCAGGCGCCCTAGGCCAGGGCTACACCTTC. The encoded protein is CASSLAGALGQGYTF. Drawing the rest from reference TRBV7-9 and TRBJ1-2, the complete variable domain is DTGVSQNPRHKITKRGQNVTFRCDPISEHNRLYWYRQTLGQGPEFLTYFQNEAQLEKSRLLSDRFSAERPKGSFSTLEIQRTEQGDSAMYLCASSLAGALGQGYTFGSGTRLTVV.

The chain couples TRBV6-6 to TRBJ2-1; no firm D call. Germline loops: CDR1 MNHNY, CDR2 SVGAGI (reference sequence). The CDR3 contains 15 residues. The V and J ends lost 5 bases and 6 bases respectively, with 17 bases between them. CDR3 bases: TGTGCCAGCAGTCTCCGGTCCCAAATTACCAATGAGCAGTTCTTC. It yields the protein CASSLRSQITNEQFF.

The genes are TRBV28 and TRBJ2-3; tentative D call: TRBD1 (6 bases). Germline V gene data show CDR1 as MDHEN and CDR2 as SYDVKM. The CDR3 totals 15 residues. The V gene lost 6 bases and the J gene lost 2 bases, with 15 bases spanning the gap. The chain's CDR3 is CASRPNRVTTDTQYF. CDR3 in DNA: TGTGCCAGCAGGCCAAACAGGGTTACCACAGATACGCAGTATTTT. The complete variable domain, with remaining parts taken from reference TRBV28 and TRBJ2-3, reads DVKVTQSSRYLVKRTGEKVFLECVQDMDHENMFWYRQDPGLGLRLIYFSYDVKMKEKGDIPEGYSVSREKKERFSLILESASTNQTSMYLCASRPNRVTTDTQYFGPGTRLTVL.

The chain couples TRBV6-2 or TRBV6-3 to TRBJ1-1, with D uncertain. CDR3 length equals 14 residues. Germline-derived CDR1 and CDR2 are MNHEY and SVGEGT. V lost 5 bases and J lost 1, with 11 bases in between. CDR3 sequence (DNA): TGTGCCAGCAGTCAACAAAACAGGAACACTGAAGCTTTCTTT. This encodes CASSQQNRNTEAFF.

The V and J genes are TRBV19 and TRBJ2-2; D uncertain. The CDR3 is 14 residues long. CDR1 is LNHDA and CDR2 is SQIVND in the germline V gene (reference sequence). The germline V and J ends were trimmed by 2 bases and 1 base, with 5 bases remaining between them. The CDR3 sequence is CASSIQQNTGELFF. The CDR3 DNA is TGTGCCAGTAGTATACAACAGAACACCGGGGAGCTGTTTTTT.

This clone has only a few counts. The V gene is TRBV7-9, the J gene TRBJ2-1, with 10 positions matching TRBD2. Trimming at V came to 5 bases and at J to 0 bases, leaving 4 bases not matched to a gene. The CDR3 is made up of 16 amino acids. CDR1 is SEHNR, CDR2 FQNEAQ, per germline (reference sequence). The CDR3 is CASSPTSGISYNEQFF. CDR3 nucleotide sequence: TGTGCCAGCAGCCCTACTAGCGGGATCTCCTACAATGAGCAGTTCTTC. The full variable domain, its missing parts supplied by reference TRBV7-9 and TRBJ2-1, is DTGVSQNPRHKITKRGQNVTFRCDPISEHNRLYWYRQTLGQGPEFLTYFQNEAQLEKSRLLSDRFSAERPKGSFSTLEIQRTEQGDSAMYLCASSPTSGISYNEQFFGPGTRLTVL.